Shown below are 15 T cell receptor beta chains from a single sample sequenced in a study of cytomegalovirus exposure and HLA in healthy donors. PCR primers comprised 60 Vbeta and 13 Jbeta primers. The assay was immunoSEQ multiplex PCR, and TCRdb's table has in-frame clones only and misses some. The table lists 200,000 to 250,000 clones, about 72% of them singletons. The material sequenced was PBMCs. These receptor sequences come from a male donor in good health and CMV-seronegative.

This rearrangement joins TRBV6-1 to TRBJ2-7, with 11 bases that match TRBD2. CDR1 and CDR2 from the germline V gene are MNHNS and SASEGT. After removal of 6 bases from V and 2 bases from J, the junction contained 3 bases not matched to a gene. CDR3 length equals 14 residues. CDR3 sequence reads: CASRGGLAAYEQYF. The CDR3 DNA follows: TGTGCCAGCAGGGGGGGACTAGCGGCCTACGAGCAGTACTTC.

The chain is built from TRBV5-5 and TRBJ1-2; D is perhaps TRBD1 (5 bases). The CDR3 runs 16 residues. The ends were cut back, 3 bases at V and 5 bases at J, with 20 bases in the middle. The germline CDR1 and CDR2 sequences are SGHKS and YYEKEE (reference sequence). As DNA, the CDR3 is TGTGCCAGCAGCTCACCTCCCCCGTGGGCAGGGTATGGCTACACCTTC. Its protein product is CASSSPPPWAGYGYTF.

The rearrangement joins TRBV2 to TRBJ2-1; possibly TRBD2 for D (5 bases). V lost 4 bases and J 0 bases, leaving 10 bases between the germline ends. CDR1 SNHLY and CDR2 FYNNEI come from the germline V gene. This CDR3 comprises 15 residues. CDR3 residues: CASSAGIGSYNEQFF. CDR3 nucleotide sequence: TGTGCCAGCAGTGCGGGGATCGGCTCCTACAATGAGCAGTTCTTC.

This rearrangement joins TRBV5-1 to TRBJ2-3; 10 bases are a match to TRBD2. With 4 bases clipped from V and 7 bases from J, the junction kept 18 bases outside the gene matches. The CDR3 sequence is 18 residues long. Germline CDR1 SGHRS, CDR2 YFSETQ. The CDR3 reads CASSLSPGFTSGKNTQYF. CDR3 bases: TGCGCCAGCAGCCTTTCCCCCGGGTTTACTAGCGGGAAGAATACGCAGTATTTT. Drawing the rest from reference TRBV5-1 and TRBJ2-3, the complete variable domain is KAGVTQTPRYLIKTRGQQVTLSCSPISGHRSVSWYQQTPGQGLQFLFEYFSETQRNKGNFPGRFSGRQFSNSRSEMNVSTLELGDSALYLCASSLSPGFTSGKNTQYFGPGTRLTVL.

There are a few counts of this clone. The chain couples TRBV15 to TRBJ2-3, with D unresolved. Trimming left V 0 bases short and J 6 bases short, with 7 bases between. CDR3 length equals 13 residues. CDR1 and CDR2 from the germline V gene are LNHNV and YYDKDF (reference sequence). The CDR3 region is CATSRDLPDTQYF. CDR3 DNA sequence: TGTGCCACCAGCAGAGATCTTCCGGATACGCAGTATTTT.

This chain connects TRBV6-1 to TRBJ2-7, with 10 bases fitting TRBD2. Germline V gives CDR1 MNHNS, CDR2 SASEGT. Trimming cost V 6 bases and J 4 bases; bases outside gene matches: 6. This CDR3 region has 14 residues. CDR3 residues: CASRLLAGLYEQYF. The DNA of the CDR3 is TGTGCCAGCAGGCTACTAGCGGGACTTTACGAGCAGTACTTC.

The J gene is TRBJ2-2, the V gene TRBV9; 7 bases fit TRBD2. Germline V gene sequence: CDR1 SGDLS, CDR2 YYNGEE. The CDR3 extends over 15 amino acids. Trimming cost V 0 bases and J 4 bases; bases outside gene matches: 3. CDR3 in DNA: TGTGCCAGCAGCGTAGGCGGGAGCGGCACCGGGGAGCTGTTTTTT. This encodes CASSVGGSGTGELFF.

The J gene is TRBJ2-2, the V gene TRBV5-1; 9 bases fit TRBD1. This CDR3 is built from 18 residues. Trimming removed 1 base from V and 7 bases from J; junction bases left unmatched: 14. In germline, CDR1 is SGHRS, CDR2 YFSETQ. CDR3 residues: CASSLIPPGQGGYGELFF. The CDR3 bases are TGCGCCAGCAGCTTGATCCCCCCGGGACAGGGAGGGTACGGGGAGCTGTTTTTT.

The CDR3 sequence: CASSEPRGGEVSYNEQFF. In nucleotides, the CDR3 is TGTGCCAGCAGTGAACCGCGAGGGGGGGAGGTATCCTACAATGAGCAGTTCTTC. The V call is TRBV6-1, the J call TRBJ2-1; possible D gene TRBD2, 7 bases. The V gene lost 2 bases and the J gene lost 1 base, with 18 bases spanning the gap. The V gene's germline CDR1 is MNHNS and CDR2 SASEGT. The CDR3 has 18 residues.

V is TRBV19 and J is TRBJ2-7, with D unclear. CDR1 LNHDA and CDR2 SQIVND come from the germline V gene (reference sequence). V shed 3 bases and J shed 4 bases, with 10 bases lying between them. CDR3 length: 13 residues. CDR3 loop: CASSIGSLYEQYF. The CDR3 bases are TGTGCCAGTAGTATTGGCTCGTTATACGAGCAGTACTTC.

The chain employs TRBV6-5 and TRBJ2-1; weak D call: TRBD2 (6 bases). Trimming took 6 bases from V and 2 from J, leaving 11 bases between them. The CDR3 is made up of 14 amino acids. CDR1 is MNHEY and CDR2 is SVGAGI in the germline V gene. In DNA form, the CDR3 reads TGTGCCAGCAGAACCTGGACTACCTACAATGAGCAGTTCTTC. Its protein is CASRTWTTYNEQFF.

This chain links TRBV2 with TRBJ2-7, with TRBD2 matching 7 bases. CDR3 length: 14 residues. From germline, CDR1 is SNHLY and CDR2 FYNNEI. J was trimmed by 12 bases and V by 7 bases; bases with no gene match: 18. DNA for the CDR3: TGTGCCAGCAACGTCGTTGGGCTAGCGGCCCAAGGGTACTTC. This encodes CASNVVGLAAQGYF.

The CDR3, as DNA: TGCGCCAGCAGCTTGTCTATGGTCTCTCGGCACAGCTCCTACAATGAGCAGTTCTTC. Protein: CASSLSMVSRHSSYNEQFF. The chain is built from TRBV5-1 and TRBJ2-1; no firm D call. The germline gives CDR1 SGHRS, CDR2 YFSETQ. The length of the CDR3 is 19 residues. Trimming stripped 1 base from V and 0 bases from J, with 20 bases between.

The chain carries TRBV5-4 and TRBJ2-2; 10 nucleotides match TRBD2. The germline V gene encodes CDR1 SGHNT and CDR2 YYREEE (reference sequence). J was trimmed by 4 bases and V by 0 bases; bases with no gene match: 9. The CDR3 length is 18 residues. The CDR3 region is CASSLGLAGVRVTGELFF. The CDR3 coding sequence is TGTGCCAGCAGCTTGGGGCTAGCGGGAGTCCGGGTCACCGGGGAGCTGTTTTTT.

This clone was seen a few times. The V gene is TRBV19, the J gene TRBJ1-5; tentative D call: TRBD1 (5 bases). The length of the CDR3 is 13 residues. Germline V gene data show CDR1 as LNHDA and CDR2 as SQIVND (reference sequence). Between the trimmed V and J ends, which lost 8 bases and 7 bases, there was a span of 15 bases. Here the CDR3 reads CASDAGWGQPQHF. The CDR3 bases are TGTGCCAGTGATGCAGGGTGGGGCCAGCCCCAGCATTTT.